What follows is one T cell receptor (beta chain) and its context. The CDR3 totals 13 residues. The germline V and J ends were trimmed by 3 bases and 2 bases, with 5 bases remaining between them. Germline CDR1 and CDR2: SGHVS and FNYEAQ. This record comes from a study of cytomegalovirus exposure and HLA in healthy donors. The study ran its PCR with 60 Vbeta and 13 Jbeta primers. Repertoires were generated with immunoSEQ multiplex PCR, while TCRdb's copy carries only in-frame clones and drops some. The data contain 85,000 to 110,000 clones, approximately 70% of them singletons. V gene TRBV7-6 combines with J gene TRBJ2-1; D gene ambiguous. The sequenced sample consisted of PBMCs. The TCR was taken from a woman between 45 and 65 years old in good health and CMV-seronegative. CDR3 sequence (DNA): TGTGCCAGCAGCTTGAGCGCCTACAATGAGCAGTTCTTC. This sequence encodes CASSLSAYNEQFF.